This is a list of T cell receptor beta chains from one sample in a study of cytomegalovirus exposure and HLA in healthy donors. Repertoires were generated with immunoSEQ multiplex PCR, while TCRdb's copy carries only in-frame clones and drops some. The profile covers just over 150,000 clones, with roughly 82% appearing a single time and around 6.6% taken by the ten largest. Input material: PBMCs. These receptor sequences come from a woman between 50 and 59 years old in good health and CMV-seropositive. Both conserved end residues are part of each CDR3. Each record gives: D gene, J gene, V gene, clone size, CDR3 DNA, CDR3 protein. The D gene is left open where the match is weak. Only some rows state a clone size, as once, few, many or a class for expanded clones.

d_gene: -
j_gene: TRBJ2-7
v_gene: TRBV4-1
abundance: -
CDR3nt: TGCGCCAGCAGCCAAGGCCGAGACAGGAGGAGTTACGAGCAGTACTTC
CDR3aa: CASSQGRDRRSYEQYF

d_gene: -
j_gene: TRBJ2-7
v_gene: TRBV7-9
abundance: -
CDR3nt: TGTTCCAGCAGCACCGACAGCTACGAGCAGTACTTC
CDR3aa: CSSSTDSYEQYF

d_gene: TRBD1
j_gene: TRBJ2-7
v_gene: TRBV7-9
abundance: -
CDR3nt: TGTGCCAGCAGCTTGAGACAGGGTCCTAACGAGCAGTACTTC
CDR3aa: CASSLRQGPNEQYF

d_gene: -
j_gene: TRBJ2-1
v_gene: TRBV7-3
abundance: -
CDR3nt: TGTGCCAGCAGCTTAGGGGGCCGGGACACGAATGAGCAGTTCTTC
CDR3aa: CASSLGGRDTNEQFF

d_gene: -
j_gene: TRBJ2-7
v_gene: TRBV11-2
abundance: -
CDR3nt: TGTGCCAGCAGCCGAATACTGACAGGATCCTACGAGCAGTACTTC
CDR3aa: CASSRILTGSYEQYF

d_gene: -
j_gene: TRBJ2-7
v_gene: TRBV4-1
abundance: -
CDR3nt: TGCGCCAGCAGCCAATCGGGGTTACCTACCTACGAGCAGTACTTC
CDR3aa: CASSQSGLPTYEQYF

d_gene: -
j_gene: TRBJ1-1
v_gene: TRBV7-9
abundance: -
CDR3nt: TGTGCCAGCAGCCCCTACACTGAAGCTTTCTTT
CDR3aa: CASSPYTEAFF

d_gene: -
j_gene: TRBJ2-1
v_gene: TRBV27
abundance: -
CDR3nt: TGTGCCAGCAGTCCCAAAAGGGGTTCCATATTATCCTACAATGAGCAGTTCTTC
CDR3aa: CASSPKRGSILSYNEQFF

d_gene: TRBD1
j_gene: TRBJ2-7
v_gene: TRBV7-8
abundance: -
CDR3nt: TGTGCCAGCAGACCCGCCTGGGGACAGACCTACGAGCAGTACTTC
CDR3aa: CASRPAWGQTYEQYF

d_gene: -
j_gene: TRBJ2-7
v_gene: TRBV6-1
abundance: -
CDR3nt: TGTGCCAGCAAGCCCTTTCGGGACACCTCCTACGAGCAGTACTTC
CDR3aa: CASKPFRDTSYEQYF

d_gene: TRBD1
j_gene: TRBJ2-7
v_gene: TRBV2
abundance: -
CDR3nt: TGTGCCAGCAGTGAACTGGCAGGGGGAAGTTACGAGCAGTACTTC
CDR3aa: CASSELAGGSYEQYF

d_gene: -
j_gene: TRBJ2-7
v_gene: TRBV5-4
abundance: -
CDR3nt: TGTGCCAGCAGCTCTAATCTCGGGGTGACCGAGCAGTACTTC
CDR3aa: CASSSNLGVTEQYF

d_gene: -
j_gene: TRBJ1-1
v_gene: TRBV7-2
abundance: -
CDR3nt: TGTGCCAGCAGCCGAGCTCGGGGGTCTCGAGCTTTCTTT
CDR3aa: CASSRARGSRAFF

d_gene: -
j_gene: TRBJ2-1
v_gene: TRBV7-9
abundance: -
CDR3nt: TGTGCCAGCAGCCTCAGGGACACAGGACTTTGGCAGTTCTTC
CDR3aa: CASSLRDTGLWQFF

d_gene: TRBD2
j_gene: TRBJ2-7
v_gene: TRBV2
abundance: -
CDR3nt: TGTGCCAGCAAAGAGACTAGCGGATCCTACGAGCAGTACTTC
CDR3aa: CASKETSGSYEQYF

d_gene: TRBD2
j_gene: TRBJ2-2
v_gene: TRBV6-6
abundance: once
CDR3nt: TGTGCCAGCCGGAGCGGGGGGGCCGGAAGCACCGGGGAGCTGTTTTTT
CDR3aa: CASRSGGAGSTGELFF

d_gene: -
j_gene: TRBJ1-2
v_gene: TRBV7-9
abundance: -
CDR3nt: TGTGCCAGCAGCTTGGCCAGTAACTATGGCTACACCTTC
CDR3aa: CASSLASNYGYTF

d_gene: -
j_gene: TRBJ1-4
v_gene: TRBV13
abundance: -
CDR3nt: TGTGCCAGCAGCTTAGGGGGAGAAACCGAAAAACTGTTTTTT
CDR3aa: CASSLGGETEKLFF

d_gene: TRBD1
j_gene: TRBJ2-3
v_gene: TRBV2
abundance: -
CDR3nt: TGTGCCAGCTCTGAGGACAGGGGTAGGAATACGCAGTATTTT
CDR3aa: CASSEDRGRNTQYF

d_gene: TRBD1
j_gene: TRBJ1-2
v_gene: TRBV5-4
abundance: -
CDR3nt: TGTGCCAGCAGCTTGGCCCTAGGACAGGATTCCTATGGCTACACCTTC
CDR3aa: CASSLALGQDSYGYTF

d_gene: -
j_gene: TRBJ1-6
v_gene: TRBV6-1
abundance: -
CDR3nt: TGTGCCGGAGCTACAGGGAATTCACCCCTCCACTTT
CDR3aa: CAGATGNSPLHF

d_gene: -
j_gene: TRBJ2-1
v_gene: TRBV5-4
abundance: -
CDR3nt: TGTGCCAGCAGCCCGGACACGGGTTTCTCCTACAATGAGCAGTTCTTC
CDR3aa: CASSPDTGFSYNEQFF

d_gene: -
j_gene: TRBJ2-1
v_gene: TRBV7-8
abundance: -
CDR3nt: TGTGCCAGCAGCTTAAGGGCTAGCATAAATGAGCAGTTCTTC
CDR3aa: CASSLRASINEQFF

d_gene: TRBD1
j_gene: TRBJ1-5
v_gene: TRBV9
abundance: -
CDR3nt: TGTGCCAGCAGCGCGACAGGGGATCTTAATCAGCCCCAGCATTTT
CDR3aa: CASSATGDLNQPQHF

d_gene: TRBD1
j_gene: TRBJ2-7
v_gene: TRBV6-5
abundance: -
CDR3nt: TGTGCCAGCAGAGTCGGGACAGACTCCTACGAGCAGTACTTC
CDR3aa: CASRVGTDSYEQYF

d_gene: -
j_gene: TRBJ1-1
v_gene: TRBV9
abundance: once
CDR3nt: TGTGCCAGCAGCGTAGTGGGGGCGGGGGCGTCAACTGAAGCTTTCTTT
CDR3aa: CASSVVGAGASTEAFF

d_gene: -
j_gene: TRBJ1-6
v_gene: TRBV7-6
abundance: -
CDR3nt: TGTGCCAGCAGCCCCGACGTGGGGGGGTCACCCCTCCACTTT
CDR3aa: CASSPDVGGSPLHF

d_gene: -
j_gene: TRBJ1-1
v_gene: TRBV29-1
abundance: once
CDR3nt: TGCAGCGTCGACGACAGAATAAACACTGAAGCTTTCTTT
CDR3aa: CSVDDRINTEAFF

d_gene: -
j_gene: TRBJ2-3
v_gene: TRBV27
abundance: -
CDR3nt: TGTGCCAGCAGTTTGTTTTTCGCAGATACGCAGTATTTT
CDR3aa: CASSLFFADTQYF

d_gene: TRBD2
j_gene: TRBJ2-3
v_gene: TRBV7-2
abundance: -
CDR3nt: TGTGCCAGCAGCCCGACTAGCTGGGACGGCACAGATACGCAGTATTTT
CDR3aa: CASSPTSWDGTDTQYF

d_gene: TRBD1
j_gene: TRBJ1-1
v_gene: TRBV18
abundance: -
CDR3nt: TGTGCCAGCTCACCAGGACAGGGAGGGGACACTGAAGCTTTCTTT
CDR3aa: CASSPGQGGDTEAFF

d_gene: -
j_gene: TRBJ2-2
v_gene: TRBV6-6
abundance: -
CDR3nt: TGTGCCAGCAGTTACTCGCAGGGGTCGTCCGGGGAGCTGTTTTTT
CDR3aa: CASSYSQGSSGELFF

d_gene: -
j_gene: TRBJ2-1
v_gene: TRBV28
abundance: -
CDR3nt: TGTGCCAGCAGTTTAGCGGTGACCTCCTACAATGAGCAGTTCTTC
CDR3aa: CASSLAVTSYNEQFF

d_gene: TRBD1
j_gene: TRBJ2-2
v_gene: TRBV30
abundance: -
CDR3nt: TGTGCCGAGGGGGACAGGGGGCCGGCCGGGGAGCTGTTTTTT
CDR3aa: CAEGDRGPAGELFF

d_gene: TRBD2
j_gene: TRBJ2-2
v_gene: TRBV10-3
abundance: -
CDR3nt: TGTGCCATCAGTGACGACGTACGCGGGGGGTCCGCCGGGGAGCTGTTTTTT
CDR3aa: CAISDDVRGGSAGELFF

d_gene: -
j_gene: TRBJ1-6
v_gene: TRBV7-2
abundance: -
CDR3nt: TGTGCCAGCAGCTTAGCAACACAGAGCTCCTATAATTCACCCCTCCACTTT
CDR3aa: CASSLATQSSYNSPLHF

d_gene: TRBD1
j_gene: TRBJ2-1
v_gene: TRBV7-8
abundance: -
CDR3nt: TGTGCCAGCAGCTTAGAGACAGGGAACAATGAGCAGTTCTTC
CDR3aa: CASSLETGNNEQFF

d_gene: TRBD1
j_gene: TRBJ1-1
v_gene: TRBV14
abundance: once
CDR3nt: TGTGCCAGCAGCCAAGGGGGGACAGGGAGGAACACTGAAGCTTTCTTT
CDR3aa: CASSQGGTGRNTEAFF

d_gene: TRBD1
j_gene: TRBJ1-6
v_gene: TRBV5-6
abundance: once
CDR3nt: TGTGCCAGCAGCTTAGGACAGGGTAGCTCACCCCTCCACTTT
CDR3aa: CASSLGQGSSPLHF

d_gene: -
j_gene: TRBJ1-3
v_gene: TRBV6-1
abundance: -
CDR3nt: TGTGCCAGCAGTTCGGGATCCTCTGGAAACACCATATATTTT
CDR3aa: CASSSGSSGNTIYF

d_gene: -
j_gene: TRBJ2-4
v_gene: TRBV7-8
abundance: -
CDR3nt: TGTGCCAGCAGCTTATGGGGGAGGCACTACCAAGCCAAAAACATTCAGTACTTC
CDR3aa: CASSLWGRHYQAKNIQYF